The present TCR beta chain was sequenced within a study of shared clonotypes between healthy human individuals. Study-level results: The researchers took only blood, and tissue repertoires probably look different. Some clonotypes were shared by all four sorted-subset donors, while others were not shared. The non-shared ones had lower generation probabilities than the shared ones. Some naive CD4 clonotypes, about 5.5%, turned up in common across four donors.

Germline V gene sequence: CDR1 GTSNPN, CDR2 SVGIG (reference sequence). CDR3 size: 11 residues. The ends were cut back, 2 bases at V and 4 bases at J, with 6 bases in the middle. With respect to this clone: Its antigen remains unidentified.

Assay: immunoSEQ multiplex PCR; the TCRdb copy retains only in-frame clones and omits some. The data contain approximately 980,000 clones, roughly 72% of them singletons. V usage is TRBV30 and J usage is TRBJ2-7; no firm D call. The TCR comes from a man aged 18 to 35 in good health. The sequencing sample was made of memory CD4+ T cells sorted from blood. This sample's subset: CD45RA-negative fraction. The CDR3 protein is CAWSIEYEQYF. The DNA of the CDR3 is TGTGCCTGGAGTATAGAGTACGAGCAGTACTTC.